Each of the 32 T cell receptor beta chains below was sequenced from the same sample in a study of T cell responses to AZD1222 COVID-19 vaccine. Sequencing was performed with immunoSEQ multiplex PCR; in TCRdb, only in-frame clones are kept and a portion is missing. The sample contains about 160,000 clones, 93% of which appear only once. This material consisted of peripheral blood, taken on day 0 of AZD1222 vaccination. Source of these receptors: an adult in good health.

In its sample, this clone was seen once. In DNA form, the CDR3 reads TGCAGCGTCCCTGAAGAGAGAGGTAACTATGGCTACACCTTC. As protein: CSVPEERGNYGYTF. The V call is TRBV29-1, the J call TRBJ1-2, with D hard to call. Germline CDR1 SQVTM, CDR2 ANQGSEA. The CDR3 runs 14 residues. Trimming removed 6 bases from V and 1 base from J, with 15 bases in between. The complete variable domain, with remaining parts taken from reference TRBV29-1 and TRBJ1-2, reads SAVISQKPSRDICQRGTSLTIQCQVDSQVTMMFWYRQQPGQSLTLIATANQGSEATYESGFVIDKFPISRPNLTFSTLTVSNMSPEDSSIYLCSVPEERGNYGYTFGSGTRLTVV.

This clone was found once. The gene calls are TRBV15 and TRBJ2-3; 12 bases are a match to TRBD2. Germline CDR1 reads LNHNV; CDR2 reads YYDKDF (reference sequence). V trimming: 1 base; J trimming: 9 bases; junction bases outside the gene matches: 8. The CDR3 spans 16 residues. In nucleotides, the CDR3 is TGTGCCACCAGCAGAGGACTAGCGGGAGCCAAGGAGACGCAGTATTTT. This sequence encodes CATSRGLAGAKETQYF.

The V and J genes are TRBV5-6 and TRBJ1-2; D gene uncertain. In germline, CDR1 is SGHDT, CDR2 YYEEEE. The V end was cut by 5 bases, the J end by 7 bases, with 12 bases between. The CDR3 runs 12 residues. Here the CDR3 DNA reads TGTGCCAGCAGTTTATACACGGGTGGCTACACCTTC. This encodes CASSLYTGGYTF. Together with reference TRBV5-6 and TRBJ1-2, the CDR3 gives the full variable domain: DAGVTQSPTHLIKTRGQQVTLRCSPKSGHDTVSWYQQALGQGPQFIFQYYEEEERQRGNFPDRFSGHQFPNYSSELNVNALLLGDSALYLCASSLYTGGYTFGSGTRLTVV.

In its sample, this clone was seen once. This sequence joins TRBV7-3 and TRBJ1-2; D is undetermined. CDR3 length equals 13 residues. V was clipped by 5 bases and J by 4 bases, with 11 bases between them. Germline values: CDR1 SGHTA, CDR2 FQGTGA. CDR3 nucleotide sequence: TGTGCCAGCAGCACCGGGAGCTCCTATGGCTACACCTTC. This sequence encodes CASSTGSSYGYTF.

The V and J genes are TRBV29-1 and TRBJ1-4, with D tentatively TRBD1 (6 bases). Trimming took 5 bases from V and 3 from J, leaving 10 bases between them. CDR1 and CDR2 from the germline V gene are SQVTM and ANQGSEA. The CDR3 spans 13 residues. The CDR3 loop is CSVQGGANEKLFF. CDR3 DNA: TGCAGCGTTCAAGGGGGGGCTAATGAAAAACTGTTTTTT.

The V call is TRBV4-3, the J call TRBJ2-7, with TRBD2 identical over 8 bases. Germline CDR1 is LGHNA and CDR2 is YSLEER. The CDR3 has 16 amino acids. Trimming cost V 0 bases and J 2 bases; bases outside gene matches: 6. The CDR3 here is CASSQESGGVPYEQYF. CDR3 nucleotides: TGCGCCAGCAGCCAAGAAAGCGGGGGTGTTCCCTACGAGCAGTACTTC.

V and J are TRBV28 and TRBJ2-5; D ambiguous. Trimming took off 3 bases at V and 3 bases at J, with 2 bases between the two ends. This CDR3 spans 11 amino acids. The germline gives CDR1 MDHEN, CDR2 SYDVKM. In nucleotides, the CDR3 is TGTGCCAGCAGTTTCAAAGAGACCCAGTACTTC. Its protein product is CASSFKETQYF. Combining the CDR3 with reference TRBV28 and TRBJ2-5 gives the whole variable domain DVKVTQSSRYLVKRTGEKVFLECVQDMDHENMFWYRQDPGLGLRLIYFSYDVKMKEKGDIPEGYSVSREKKERFSLILESASTNQTSMYLCASSFKETQYFGPGTRLLVL.

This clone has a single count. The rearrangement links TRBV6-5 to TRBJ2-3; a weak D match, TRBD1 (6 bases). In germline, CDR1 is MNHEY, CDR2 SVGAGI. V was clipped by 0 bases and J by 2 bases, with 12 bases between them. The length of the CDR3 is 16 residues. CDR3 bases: TGTGCCAGCAGTTACTCTGACAGGCTGGTCACAGATACGCAGTATTTT. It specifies CASSYSDRLVTDTQYF.

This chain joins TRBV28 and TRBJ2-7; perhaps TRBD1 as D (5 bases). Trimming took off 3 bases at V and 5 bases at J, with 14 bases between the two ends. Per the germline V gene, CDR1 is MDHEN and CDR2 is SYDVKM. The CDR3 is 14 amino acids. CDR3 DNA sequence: TGTGCCAGCAGTTTTAGCCAGGGTGTCCACGAGCAGTACTTC. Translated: CASSFSQGVHEQYF.

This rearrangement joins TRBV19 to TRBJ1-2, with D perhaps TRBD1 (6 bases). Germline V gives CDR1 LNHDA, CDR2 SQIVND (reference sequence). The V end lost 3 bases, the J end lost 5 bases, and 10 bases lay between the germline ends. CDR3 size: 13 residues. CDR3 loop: CASSIAGVYGYTF. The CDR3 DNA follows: TGTGCCAGTAGTATCGCAGGGGTGTATGGCTACACCTTC.

The CDR3 protein is CASSVAAGQKNEKLFF. In DNA form, the CDR3 reads TGTGCCAGCAGCGTAGCAGCGGGACAAAAAAATGAAAAACTGTTTTTT. The V gene is TRBV9, the J gene TRBJ1-4, with D perhaps matching TRBD1 (6 bases). The CDR3 loop spans 16 amino acids. The germline gives CDR1 SGDLS, CDR2 YYNGEE. The ends were cut back, 0 bases at V and 5 bases at J, with 14 bases in the middle. The entire variable domain, with the rest obtained from reference TRBV9 and TRBJ1-4, is as follows: DSGVTQTPKHLITATGQRVTLRCSPRSGDLSVYWYQQSLDQGLQFLIQYYNGEERAKGNILERFSAQQFPDLHSELNLSSLELGDSALYFCASSVAAGQKNEKLFFGSGTQLSVL.

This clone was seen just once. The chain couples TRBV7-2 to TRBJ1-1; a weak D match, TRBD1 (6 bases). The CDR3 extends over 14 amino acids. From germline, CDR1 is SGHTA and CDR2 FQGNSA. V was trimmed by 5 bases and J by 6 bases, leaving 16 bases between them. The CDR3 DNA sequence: TGTGCCAGCAGCACCTACCGACCAGGGGCTGAAGCTTTCTTT. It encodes CASSTYRPGAEAFF.

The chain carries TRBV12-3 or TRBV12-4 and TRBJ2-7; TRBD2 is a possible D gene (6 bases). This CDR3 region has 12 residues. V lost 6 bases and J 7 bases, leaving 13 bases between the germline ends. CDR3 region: CASSGTPWEQYF. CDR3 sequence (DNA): TGTGCCAGCAGCGGGACTCCCTGGGAGCAGTACTTC.

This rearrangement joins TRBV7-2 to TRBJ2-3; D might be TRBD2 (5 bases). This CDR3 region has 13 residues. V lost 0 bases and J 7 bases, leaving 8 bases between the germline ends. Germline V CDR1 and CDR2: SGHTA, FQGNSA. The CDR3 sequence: CASSLAGAYTQYF. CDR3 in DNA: TGTGCCAGCAGCTTAGCGGGAGCTTATACGCAGTATTTT.

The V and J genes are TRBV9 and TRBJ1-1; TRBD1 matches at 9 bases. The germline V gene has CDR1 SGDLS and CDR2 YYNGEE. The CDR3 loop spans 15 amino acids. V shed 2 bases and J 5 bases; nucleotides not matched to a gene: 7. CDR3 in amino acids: CASSVMTGGKTEAFF. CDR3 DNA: TGTGCCAGCAGCGTTATGACAGGGGGTAAGACTGAAGCTTTCTTT. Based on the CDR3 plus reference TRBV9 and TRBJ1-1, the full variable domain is DSGVTQTPKHLITATGQRVTLRCSPRSGDLSVYWYQQSLDQGLQFLIQYYNGEERAKGNILERFSAQQFPDLHSELNLSSLELGDSALYFCASSVMTGGKTEAFFGQGTRLTVV.

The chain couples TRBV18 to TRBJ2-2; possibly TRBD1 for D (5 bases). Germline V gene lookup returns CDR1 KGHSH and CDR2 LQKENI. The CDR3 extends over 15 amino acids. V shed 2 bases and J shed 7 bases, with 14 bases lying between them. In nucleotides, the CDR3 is TGTGCCAGCTCACCAGACCGACAGACCCTCGGGGAGCTGTTTTTT. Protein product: CASSPDRQTLGELFF.

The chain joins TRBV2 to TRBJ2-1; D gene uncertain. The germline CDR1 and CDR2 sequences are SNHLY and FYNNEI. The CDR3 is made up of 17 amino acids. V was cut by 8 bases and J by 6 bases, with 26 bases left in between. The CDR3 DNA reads TGTGCCAGCTTCCGCCTCCCTTCCACTACCCAGAGCAATGAGCAGTTCTTC. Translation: CASFRLPSTTQSNEQFF.

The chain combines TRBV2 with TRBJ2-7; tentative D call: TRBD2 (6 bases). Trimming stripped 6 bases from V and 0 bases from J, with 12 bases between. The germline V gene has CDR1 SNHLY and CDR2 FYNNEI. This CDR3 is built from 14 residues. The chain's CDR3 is CASRGTWSSYEQYF. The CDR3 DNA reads TGTGCCAGCAGGGGGACTTGGAGCTCCTACGAGCAGTACTTC.

CDR3 protein: CASSYRGATNEKLFF. DNA for the CDR3: TGTGCCAGCAGTTACAGGGGTGCAACTAATGAAAAACTGTTTTTT. This chain joins TRBV6-5 and TRBJ1-4; D perhaps matches TRBD1 (5 bases). The CDR3 has 15 amino acids. The germline gives CDR1 MNHEY, CDR2 SVGAGI. The ends were cut back, 2 bases at V and 0 bases at J, with 7 bases in the middle.

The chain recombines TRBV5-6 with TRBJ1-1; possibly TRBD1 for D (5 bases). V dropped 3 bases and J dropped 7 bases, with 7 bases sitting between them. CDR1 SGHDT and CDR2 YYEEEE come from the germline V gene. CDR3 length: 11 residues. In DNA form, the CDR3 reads TGTGCCAGCAGCTGGGGGAGTGAAGCTTTCTTT. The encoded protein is CASSWGSEAFF. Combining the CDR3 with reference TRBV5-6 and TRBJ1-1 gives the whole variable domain DAGVTQSPTHLIKTRGQQVTLRCSPKSGHDTVSWYQQALGQGPQFIFQYYEEEERQRGNFPDRFSGHQFPNYSSELNVNALLLGDSALYLCASSWGSEAFFGQGTRLTVV.

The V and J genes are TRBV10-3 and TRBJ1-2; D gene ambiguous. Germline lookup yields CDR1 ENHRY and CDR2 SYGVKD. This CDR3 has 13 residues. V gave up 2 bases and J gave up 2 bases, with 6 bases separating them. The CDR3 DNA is TGTGCCATCAGTGAGAATGAAAACTATGGCTACACCTTC. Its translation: CAISENENYGYTF.

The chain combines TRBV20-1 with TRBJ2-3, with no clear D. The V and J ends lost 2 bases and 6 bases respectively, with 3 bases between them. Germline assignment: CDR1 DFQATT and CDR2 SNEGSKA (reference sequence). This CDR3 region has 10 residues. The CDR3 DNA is TGCAGTGCTAGACAGGATACGCAGTATTTT. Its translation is CSARQDTQYF.

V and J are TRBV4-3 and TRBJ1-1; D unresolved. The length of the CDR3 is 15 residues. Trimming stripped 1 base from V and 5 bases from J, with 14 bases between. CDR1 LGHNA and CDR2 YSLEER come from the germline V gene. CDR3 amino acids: CASSQGVGWDTEAFF. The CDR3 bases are TGCGCCAGCAGCCAAGGTGTGGGGTGGGATACTGAAGCTTTCTTT.

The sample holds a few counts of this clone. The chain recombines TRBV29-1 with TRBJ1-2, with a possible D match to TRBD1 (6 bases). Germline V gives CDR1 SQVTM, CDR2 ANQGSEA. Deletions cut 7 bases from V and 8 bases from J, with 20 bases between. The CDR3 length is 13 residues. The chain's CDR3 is CSATRQGTLGYTF. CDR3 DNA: TGCAGCGCAACCCGCCAGGGGACGTTGGGCTACACCTTC.

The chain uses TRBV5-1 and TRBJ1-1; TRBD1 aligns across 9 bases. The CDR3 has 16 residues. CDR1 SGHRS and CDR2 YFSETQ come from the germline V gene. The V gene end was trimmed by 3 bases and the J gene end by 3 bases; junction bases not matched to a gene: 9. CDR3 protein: CASSSLQGAGYTEAFF. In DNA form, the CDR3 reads TGCGCCAGCAGCTCCTTACAGGGGGCGGGGTACACTGAAGCTTTCTTT. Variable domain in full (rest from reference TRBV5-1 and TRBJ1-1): KAGVTQTPRYLIKTRGQQVTLSCSPISGHRSVSWYQQTPGQGLQFLFEYFSETQRNKGNFPGRFSGRQFSNSRSEMNVSTLELGDSALYLCASSSLQGAGYTEAFFGQGTRLTVV.

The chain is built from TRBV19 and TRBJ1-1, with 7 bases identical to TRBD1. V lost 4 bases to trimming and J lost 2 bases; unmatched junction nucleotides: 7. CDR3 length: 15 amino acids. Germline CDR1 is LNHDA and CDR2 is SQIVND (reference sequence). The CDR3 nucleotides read TGTGCCAGTAGTAAGACAGGGACCGCAAACACTGAAGCTTTCTTT. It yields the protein CASSKTGTANTEAFF.

The CDR3 DNA is TGTGCCAGCTCACAGGGGGATCGCAATCAGCCCCAGCATTTT. Amino acid sequence: CASSQGDRNQPQHF. The chain joins TRBV2 to TRBJ1-5, with 8 bases fitting TRBD1. The CDR3 extends over 14 amino acids. The ends lost 8 bases at V and 2 bases at J; junction bases unmatched: 5. Germline V gene data show CDR1 as SNHLY and CDR2 as FYNNEI.

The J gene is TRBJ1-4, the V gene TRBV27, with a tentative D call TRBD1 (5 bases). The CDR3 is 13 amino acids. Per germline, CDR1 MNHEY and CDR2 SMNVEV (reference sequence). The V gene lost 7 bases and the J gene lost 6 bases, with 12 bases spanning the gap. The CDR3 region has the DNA TGTGCCAGCATGCGGCAGGGTGATGAAAAACTGTTTTTT. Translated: CASMRQGDEKLFF. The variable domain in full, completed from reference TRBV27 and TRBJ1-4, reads EAQVTQNPRYLITVTGKKLTVTCSQNMNHEYMSWYRQDPGLGLRQIYYSMNVEVTDKGDVPEGYKVSRKEKRNFPLILESPSPNQTSLYFCASMRQGDEKLFFGSGTQLSVL.

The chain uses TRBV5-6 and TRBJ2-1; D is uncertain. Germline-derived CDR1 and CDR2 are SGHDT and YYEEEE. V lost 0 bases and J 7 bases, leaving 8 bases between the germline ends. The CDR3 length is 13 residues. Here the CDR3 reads CASSLVVGNEQFF. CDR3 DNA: TGTGCCAGCAGCTTGGTAGTCGGGAATGAGCAGTTCTTC.

The CDR3: CASSPVGPPNQPQHF. The CDR3 bases are TGTGCCAGCTCACCAGTAGGGCCCCCCAATCAGCCCCAGCATTTT. The chain recombines TRBV18 with TRBJ1-5; D unclear. V was clipped by 2 bases and J by 3 bases, with 11 bases between them. CDR3 length: 15 residues. CDR1 is KGHSH and CDR2 is LQKENI in the germline V gene.

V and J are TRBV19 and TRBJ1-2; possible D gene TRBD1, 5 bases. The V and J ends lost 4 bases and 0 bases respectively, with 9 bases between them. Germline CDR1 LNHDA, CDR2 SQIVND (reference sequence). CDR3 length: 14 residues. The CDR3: CASSTGPANYGYTF. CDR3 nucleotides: TGTGCCAGTAGTACAGGGCCAGCTAACTATGGCTACACCTTC.

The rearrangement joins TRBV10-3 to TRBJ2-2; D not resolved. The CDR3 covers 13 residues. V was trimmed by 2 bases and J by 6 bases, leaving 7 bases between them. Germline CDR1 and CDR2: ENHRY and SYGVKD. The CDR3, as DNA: TGTGCCATCAGTGAGGGACCTCCCGGGGAGCTGTTTTTT. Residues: CAISEGPPGELFF.